This T cell receptor beta chain originates from a study of T cell changes during pregnancy in multiple sclerosis. Using immunoSEQ multiplex PCR, the repertoire was profiled, and TCRdb retains in-frame clones only, with some absent. Here the sample spans approximately 48,000 clones, 80% to 95% being singletons. The CDR3 runs 13 residues. The germline V gene encodes CDR1 SGHAT and CDR2 FQNNGV. Deletions cut 8 bases from V and 8 bases from J, with 15 bases between. The sample here was CD4+ T cells from peripheral blood mononuclear cells, taken after pregnancy. V usage is TRBV11-2 and J usage is TRBJ2-2; D is ambiguous. The clonotype comes from a female donor with multiple sclerosis, enrolled in a pregnancy study. CDR3 bases: TGTGCCAGCTCAACACAACGGGTAGGGGAGCTGTTTTTT. Protein sequence: CASSTQRVGELFF.